This TCR beta chain was sequenced in a study of STAT5B mutations in CD4+ large granular lymphocyte leukemia. Across the whole study: The CDR3 'QG' motif was associated with a particular HLA allele among healthy donors.

V gave up 4 bases and J gave up 2 bases, with 11 bases separating them. This CDR3 is built from 14 residues. The germline CDR1 and CDR2 sequences are MNHNS and SASEGT. With respect to this clone: Antigen specificity is unknown.

Study-level results: CD4-sorted patient repertoires seemed more clonal than healthy CD4+ repertoires.

Clones were read by immunoSEQ multiplex PCR, and TCRdb kept only the in-frame ones, dropping some. In the table there are 25,000 to 35,000 clones, about 78% of which are singletons. This clonotype was obtained from a human donor in good health. The chain has TRBV6-1 and TRBJ2-5; D uncertain. Sequencing was carried out using CD4+ T cells from blood buffy coats. The CDR3 spells CASSGPRWQETQYF. The DNA of the CDR3 is TGTGCCAGCAGTGGCCCCAGGTGGCAAGAGACCCAGTACTTC.